The clone carrying this T cell receptor (beta chain) is a singleton in its sample. Caucasian adults living in Nashville, Tennessee, provided all samples. The sample belongs to a study of shared clonotypes between healthy human individuals. Study-level background: Each donor's CD8 memory used one plate, CD8 naive two, each CD4 subset three.

Trimming left V 6 bases short and J 8 bases short, with 21 bases between. The CDR3 runs to 16 residues. Per germline, CDR1 SGHNT and CDR2 YYREEE (reference sequence). Data came from immunoSEQ multiplex PCR; TCRdb stores just in-frame clones and leaves some out. The table has about 1 million clones, about 74% seen once; the top ten hold about 1.5%. The genes are TRBV5-4 and TRBJ1-6, with D tentatively TRBD1 (6 bases). The sequence was collected from a man aged 18-30 years in good health. Sequenced: memory CD4+ T cells sorted from blood. Subset of the sample: CD45RA-negative fraction. The CDR3 protein is CASTLSGGRTYSPLHF. In DNA form, the CDR3 reads TGTGCCAGCACCTTAAGCGGGGGGCGGACTTATTCACCCCTCCACTTT.